Shown below are 16 T cell receptor beta chains from a single sample sequenced in a study of CD8 T cells in Susac syndrome. RNA amounts of about 0.45 to 1 ug underwent reverse transcription with random hexamers. A single record per CDR3 protein comes from TCRdb applying MiXCR to the immunoSEQ multiplex PCR reads. The sample yields approximately 140,000 distinct CDR3 sequences, roughly 94% seen once. Sequencing was done on a sample of CD8+ T cells from PBMCs. The receptor source for this set is a human donor in good health.

The chain links TRBV28 to TRBJ2-5, with 11 bases fitting TRBD2. CDR1 and CDR2 (germline): MDHEN, SYDVKM. The CDR3 is made up of 15 amino acids. V shed 7 bases, J shed 5 bases, and the junction held 9 bases outside the gene matches. The CDR3 sequence: CASTIAGGPFETQYF. CDR3 nucleotide sequence: TGTGCCAGCACCATAGCGGGAGGGCCGTTCGAGACCCAGTACTTC. The whole variable domain, remainder taken from reference TRBV28 and TRBJ2-5, is DVKVTQSSRYLVKRTGEKVFLECVQDMDHENMFWYRQDPGLGLRLIYFSYDVKMKEKGDIPEGYSVSREKKERFSLILESASTNQTSMYLCASTIAGGPFETQYFGPGTRLLVL.

The chain combines TRBV9 with TRBJ1-2, with D possibly matching TRBD1 (5 bases). The V and J ends lost 0 bases and 4 bases respectively, with 16 bases between them. Germline V gives CDR1 SGDLS, CDR2 YYNGEE. The CDR3 covers 16 residues. The CDR3 sequence: CASSVGIDSGGYGYTF. CDR3 DNA: TGTGCCAGCAGCGTAGGAATTGACAGTGGGGGCTATGGCTACACCTTC.

CDR3 loop: CASGFAAFGQFF. Written as DNA, the CDR3 is TGCGCCAGCGGGTTTGCTGCCTTCGGGCAGTTCTTC. V usage is TRBV23-1 and J usage is TRBJ2-1; D unresolved. TRBV23-1 is annotated as an ORF whose role is uncertain. The CDR3 consists of 12 residues. V was trimmed by 8 bases and J by 12 bases, leaving 17 bases between them.

V usage is TRBV29-1 and J usage is TRBJ1-4; D uncertain. V gave up 2 bases and J gave up 7 bases, with 14 bases separating them. CDR1 SQVTM and CDR2 ANQGSEA come from the germline V gene. There are 14 residues in the CDR3. CDR3 loop: CSVERGSGSEKLFF. The CDR3 DNA reads TGCAGCGTTGAAAGAGGGTCGGGGAGTGAAAAACTGTTTTTT.

The gene calls are TRBV4-1 and TRBJ2-3, with D tentatively TRBD1 (6 bases). The germline gives CDR1 MGHRA, CDR2 YSYEKL. V shed 7 bases and J shed 2 bases, with 13 bases lying between them. This CDR3 has 14 residues. CDR3 coding DNA: TGCGCCAGCAACCCCGGGACACCCACAGATACGCAGTATTTT. As protein: CASNPGTPTDTQYF.

The rearrangement links TRBV20-1 to TRBJ2-7; the match to TRBD2 covers 11 bases. This CDR3 contains 15 residues. With V trimmed by 6 bases and J by 3 bases, 10 bases remained unmatched. Germline V gene data show CDR1 as DFQATT and CDR2 as SNEGSKA (reference sequence). The CDR3 loop is CSAAPGLAAVYEQYF. In nucleotides, the CDR3 is TGCAGTGCCGCCCCGGGACTAGCGGCGGTCTACGAGCAGTACTTC.

The gene calls are TRBV30 and TRBJ1-5, with a tentative D call TRBD1 (5 bases). This CDR3 comprises 15 residues. The germline CDR1 and CDR2 sequences are GTSNPN and SVGIG (reference sequence). V lost 3 bases and J lost 0, with 12 bases in between. CDR3 sequence (DNA): TGTGCCTGGAGGCACGGACAAGATAGCAATCAGCCCCAGCATTTT. It encodes CAWRHGQDSNQPQHF.

The chain carries TRBV5-4 and TRBJ1-1; D unclear. Germline V lookup: CDR1 SGHNT, CDR2 YYREEE (reference sequence). The ends were cut back, 1 base at V and 5 bases at J, with 12 bases in the middle. This CDR3 is 14 amino acids long. The CDR3: CASSLKGLGTEAFF. CDR3 DNA: TGTGCCAGCAGCTTGAAGGGCTTGGGTACTGAAGCTTTCTTT.

In DNA, the CDR3 is TGCAGTGCTACCTGGGGCCCTGAAGCTTTCTTT. It translates to CSATWGPEAFF. The chain carries TRBV20-1 and TRBJ1-1; D is perhaps TRBD1 (5 bases). CDR1 DFQATT and CDR2 SNEGSKA come from the germline V gene (reference sequence). V was trimmed by 4 bases and J by 6 bases, leaving 9 bases between them. The CDR3 is made up of 11 amino acids.

The chain is built from TRBV28 and TRBJ2-1; D unclear. V lost 6 bases and J 3 bases, leaving 21 bases between the germline ends. In germline, CDR1 is MDHEN, CDR2 SYDVKM. The CDR3 consists of 17 residues. This CDR3 reads CASSKNHLSSVYNEQFF. CDR3 nucleotide sequence: TGTGCCAGCAGCAAAAATCATCTATCAAGCGTCTACAATGAGCAGTTCTTC.

The V call is TRBV20-1, the J call TRBJ1-2; unclear D gene. The CDR3 runs 12 residues. The V gene's germline CDR1 is DFQATT and CDR2 SNEGSKA (reference sequence). V lost 6 bases to trimming and J lost 2 bases, with 10 bases between them. The DNA for the CDR3 is TGCAGTGCCAAAGGACGGAACTATGGCTACACCTTC. This translates into CSAKGRNYGYTF.

J is TRBJ2-1 and V is TRBV29-1; D is unresolved. Germline assignment: CDR1 SQVTM and CDR2 ANQGSEA. Trimming stripped 7 bases from V and 5 bases from J, with 6 bases between. There are 10 residues in the CDR3. The CDR3 sequence: CSGAHNEQFF. CDR3 DNA sequence: TGCAGCGGGGCCCACAATGAGCAGTTCTTC.

The rearrangement links TRBV27 to TRBJ1-2; 8 bases are shared with TRBD1. Losses at the gene ends were 5 bases for V and 8 bases for J; bases not matched to a gene: 10. Germline V CDR1 and CDR2: MNHEY, SMNVEV (reference sequence). CDR3 length: 14 residues. CDR3 DNA: TGTGCCAGCAGTAAAGACAGGGGCGCAGAGGGCTACACCTTC. This encodes CASSKDRGAEGYTF.

The genes are TRBV24-1 and TRBJ2-1; possibly TRBD2 for D (5 bases). Between the trimmed V and J ends, which lost 4 bases and 10 bases, there was a span of 13 bases. The CDR3 is made up of 13 amino acids. The germline gives CDR1 KGHDR, CDR2 SFDVKD. DNA of the CDR3: TGTGCCACCAGTGACGAACTAGGAGGAGAGCAGTTCTTC. Its protein product is CATSDELGGEQFF.

This chain uses TRBV14 with TRBJ2-7, with D tentatively TRBD1 or TRBD2 (6 bases each). The germline gives CDR1 SGHDN, CDR2 FVKESK. The CDR3 consists of 15 residues. Trimming shortened V by 0 bases and J by 3 bases, and 12 bases separated the two germline ends. In DNA, the CDR3 is TGTGCCAGCAGCCAAGATGCCGGAGGGGGCTACGAGCAGTACTTC. Its protein product is CASSQDAGGGYEQYF. The full variable domain, completed using reference TRBV14 and TRBJ2-7, is EAGVTQFPSHSVIEKGQTVTLRCDPISGHDNLYWYRRVMGKEIKFLLHFVKESKQDESGMPNNRFLAERTGGTYSTLKVQPAELEDSGVYFCASSQDAGGGYEQYFGPGTRLTVT.

The chain joins TRBV28 to TRBJ2-2; 8 nucleotides line up with TRBD1. This CDR3 spans 17 amino acids. The germline gives CDR1 MDHEN, CDR2 SYDVKM. V shed 5 bases, J shed 4 bases, and the junction held 12 bases outside the gene matches. CDR3 loop: CASSPFTHDRGTGELFF. In nucleotides, the CDR3 is TGTGCCAGCAGTCCCTTTACCCACGACAGGGGCACCGGGGAGCTGTTTTTT. The full variable domain, rest sourced from reference TRBV28 and TRBJ2-2, is DVKVTQSSRYLVKRTGEKVFLECVQDMDHENMFWYRQDPGLGLRLIYFSYDVKMKEKGDIPEGYSVSREKKERFSLILESASTNQTSMYLCASSPFTHDRGTGELFFGEGSRLTVL.